The source of this TCR beta chain is a study of T cells after yellow fever vaccination. A universal primer site and UMIs were added as TCR cDNA was made by 5'RACE template switching. One entry per CDR3 protein, called by TCRdb with MiXCR from the 5' RACE reads. The table lists 450,000 to 650,000 distinct CDR3 sequences, about a fifth of them singletons. CDR3 length: 12 residues. V was cut by 5 bases and J by 5 bases, with 8 bases left in between. In germline, CDR1 is SGHRS, CDR2 YFSETQ. With regard to this clonotype: What it binds is unknown.

Whole-study findings and limits: Repertoires obtained by FACS sorting could include abundant clonotypes that entered as contaminants from the bulk population.

The chain combines TRBV5-1 with TRBJ2-1, with D perhaps matching TRBD2 (6 bases). The sequencing here drew on PBMCs, taken 21 days after the first yellow fever vaccination. The TCR originated in a man aged 18-30 years who received the YFV17D yellow fever vaccine. The CDR3 DNA follows: TGCGCCAGCAGGCGGGAAGACAATGAGCAGTTCTTC. Its protein is CASRREDNEQFF. The whole variable domain, filled in from reference TRBV5-1 and TRBJ2-1, reads KAGVTQTPRYLIKTRGQQVTLSCSPISGHRSVSWYQQTPGQGLQFLFEYFSETQRNKGNFPGRFSGRQFSNSRSEMNVSTLELGDSALYLCASRREDNEQFFGPGTRLTVL.